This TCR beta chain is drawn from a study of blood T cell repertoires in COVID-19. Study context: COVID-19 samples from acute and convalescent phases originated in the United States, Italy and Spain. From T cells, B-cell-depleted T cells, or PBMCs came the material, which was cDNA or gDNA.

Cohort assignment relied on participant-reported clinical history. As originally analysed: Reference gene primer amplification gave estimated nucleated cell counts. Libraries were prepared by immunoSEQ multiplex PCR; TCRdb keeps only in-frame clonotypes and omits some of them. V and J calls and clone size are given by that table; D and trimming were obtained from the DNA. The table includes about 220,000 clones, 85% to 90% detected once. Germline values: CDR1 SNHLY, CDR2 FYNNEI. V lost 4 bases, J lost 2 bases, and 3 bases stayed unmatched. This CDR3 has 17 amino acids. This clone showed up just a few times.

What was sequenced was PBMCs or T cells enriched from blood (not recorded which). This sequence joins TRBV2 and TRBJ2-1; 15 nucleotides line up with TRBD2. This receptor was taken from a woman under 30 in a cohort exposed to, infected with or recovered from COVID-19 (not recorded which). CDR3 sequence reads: CASSGTSGRAAYNEQFF. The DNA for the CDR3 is TGTGCCAGCAGTGGGACTAGCGGGAGGGCCGCCTACAATGAGCAGTTCTTC.